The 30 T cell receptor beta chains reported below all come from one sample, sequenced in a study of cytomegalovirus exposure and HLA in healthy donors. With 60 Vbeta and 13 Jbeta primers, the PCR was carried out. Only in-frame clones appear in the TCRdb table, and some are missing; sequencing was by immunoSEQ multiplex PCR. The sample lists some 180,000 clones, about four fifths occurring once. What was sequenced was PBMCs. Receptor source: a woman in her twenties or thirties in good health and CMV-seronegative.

In DNA, the CDR3 is TGCGCCAGCAGCTTGACGCAGGCCGGAAACACCATATATTTT. Amino acids: CASSLTQAGNTIYF. The chain employs TRBV5-1 and TRBJ1-3, with no clear D. From germline, CDR1 is SGHRS and CDR2 YFSETQ. The CDR3 covers 14 residues. Trimming left V 1 base short and J 4 bases short, with 9 bases between.

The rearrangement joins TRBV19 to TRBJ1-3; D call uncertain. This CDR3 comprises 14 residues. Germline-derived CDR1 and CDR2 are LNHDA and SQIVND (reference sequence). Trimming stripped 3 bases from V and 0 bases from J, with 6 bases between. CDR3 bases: TGTGCCAGTAGTATTTTCCGCTCTGGAAACACCATATATTTT. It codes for CASSIFRSGNTIYF.

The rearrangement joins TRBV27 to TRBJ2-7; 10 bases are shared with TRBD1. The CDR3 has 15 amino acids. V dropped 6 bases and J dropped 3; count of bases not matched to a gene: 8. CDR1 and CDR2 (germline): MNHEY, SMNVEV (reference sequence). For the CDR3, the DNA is TGTGCCAGCAGCTACGCGGGACAGGGGAACTACGAGCAGTACTTC. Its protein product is CASSYAGQGNYEQYF.

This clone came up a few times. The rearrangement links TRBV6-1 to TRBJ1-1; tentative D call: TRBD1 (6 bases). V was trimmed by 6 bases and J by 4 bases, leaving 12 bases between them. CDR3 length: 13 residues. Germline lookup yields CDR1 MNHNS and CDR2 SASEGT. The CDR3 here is CASSPLGGTEAFF. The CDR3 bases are TGTGCCAGCAGCCCACTAGGGGGCACTGAAGCTTTCTTT.

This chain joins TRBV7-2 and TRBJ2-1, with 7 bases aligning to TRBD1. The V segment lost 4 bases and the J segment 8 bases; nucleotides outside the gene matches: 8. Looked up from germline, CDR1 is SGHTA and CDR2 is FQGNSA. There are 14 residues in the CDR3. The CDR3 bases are TGTGCCAGCAGCTCCGGACAGGTAGTCCATGAGCAGTTCTTC. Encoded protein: CASSSGQVVHEQFF.

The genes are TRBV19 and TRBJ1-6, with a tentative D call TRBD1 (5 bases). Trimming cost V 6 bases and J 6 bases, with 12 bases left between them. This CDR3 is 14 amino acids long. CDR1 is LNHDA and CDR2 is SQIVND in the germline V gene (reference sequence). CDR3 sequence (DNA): TGTGCCAGTAGCATGGGGCCCTTTAATTCACCCCTCCACTTT. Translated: CASSMGPFNSPLHF.

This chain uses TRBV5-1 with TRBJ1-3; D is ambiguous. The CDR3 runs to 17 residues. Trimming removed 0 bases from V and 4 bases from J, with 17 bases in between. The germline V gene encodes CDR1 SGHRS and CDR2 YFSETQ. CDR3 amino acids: CASSLGHSMNAGNTIYF. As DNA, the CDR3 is TGCGCCAGCAGCTTGGGACACTCCATGAACGCCGGAAACACCATATATTTT.

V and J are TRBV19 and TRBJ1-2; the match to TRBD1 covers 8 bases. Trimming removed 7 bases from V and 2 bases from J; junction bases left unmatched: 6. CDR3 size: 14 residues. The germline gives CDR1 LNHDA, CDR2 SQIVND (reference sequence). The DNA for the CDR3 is TGTGCCAGTACTAGGCAGGGGGCGAACTATGGCTACACCTTC. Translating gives CASTRQGANYGYTF.

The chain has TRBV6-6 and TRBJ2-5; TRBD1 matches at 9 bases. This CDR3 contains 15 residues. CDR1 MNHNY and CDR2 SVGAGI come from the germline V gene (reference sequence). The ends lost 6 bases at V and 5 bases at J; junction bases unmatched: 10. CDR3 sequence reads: CASSPDRGVGETQYF. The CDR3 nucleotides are TGTGCCAGCAGCCCGGACAGGGGAGTCGGGGAGACCCAGTACTTC.

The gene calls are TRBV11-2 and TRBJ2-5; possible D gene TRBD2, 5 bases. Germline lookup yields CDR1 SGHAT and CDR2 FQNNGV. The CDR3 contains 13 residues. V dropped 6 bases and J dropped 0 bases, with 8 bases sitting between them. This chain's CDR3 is CASRTGNQETQYF. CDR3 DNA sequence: TGTGCCAGCAGAACGGGGAACCAAGAGACCCAGTACTTC.

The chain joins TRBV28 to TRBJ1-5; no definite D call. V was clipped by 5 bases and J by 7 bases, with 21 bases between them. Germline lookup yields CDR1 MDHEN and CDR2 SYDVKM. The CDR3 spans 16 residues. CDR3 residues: CASSPLSGVQDQPQHF. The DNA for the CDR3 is TGTGCCAGCAGTCCCCTCAGCGGGGTGCAGGACCAGCCCCAGCATTTT. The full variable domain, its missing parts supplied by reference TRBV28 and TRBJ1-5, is DVKVTQSSRYLVKRTGEKVFLECVQDMDHENMFWYRQDPGLGLRLIYFSYDVKMKEKGDIPEGYSVSREKKERFSLILESASTNQTSMYLCASSPLSGVQDQPQHFGDGTRLSIL.

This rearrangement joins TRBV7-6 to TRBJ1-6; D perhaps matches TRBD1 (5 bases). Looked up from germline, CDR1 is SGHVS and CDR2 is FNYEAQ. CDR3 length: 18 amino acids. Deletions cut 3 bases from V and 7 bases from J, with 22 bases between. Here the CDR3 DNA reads TGTGCCAGCAGCTTTACCTCGACAGCCTCCGACTGGAATTCACCCCTCCACTTT. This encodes CASSFTSTASDWNSPLHF.

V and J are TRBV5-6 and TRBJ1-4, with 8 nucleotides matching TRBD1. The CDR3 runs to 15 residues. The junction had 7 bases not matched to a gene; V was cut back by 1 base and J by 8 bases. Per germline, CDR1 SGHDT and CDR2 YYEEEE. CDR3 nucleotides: TGTGCCAGCAGCTTGTATACAGGGGGAAGGGAAAAACTGTTTTTT. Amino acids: CASSLYTGGREKLFF.

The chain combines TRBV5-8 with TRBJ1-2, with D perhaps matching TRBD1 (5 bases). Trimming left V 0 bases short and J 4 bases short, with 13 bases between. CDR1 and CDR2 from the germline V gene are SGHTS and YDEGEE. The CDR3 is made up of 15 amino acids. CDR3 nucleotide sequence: TGTGCCAGCAGCTTGGAGGCAGGGAACTTCTATGGCTACACCTTC. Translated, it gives CASSLEAGNFYGYTF.

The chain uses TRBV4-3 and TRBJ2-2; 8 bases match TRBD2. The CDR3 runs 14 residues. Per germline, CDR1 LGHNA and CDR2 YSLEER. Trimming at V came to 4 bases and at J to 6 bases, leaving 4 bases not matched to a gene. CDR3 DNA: TGCGCCAGCAGCCCCGGACTAGCCGCCGGGGAGCTGTTTTTT. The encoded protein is CASSPGLAAGELFF.

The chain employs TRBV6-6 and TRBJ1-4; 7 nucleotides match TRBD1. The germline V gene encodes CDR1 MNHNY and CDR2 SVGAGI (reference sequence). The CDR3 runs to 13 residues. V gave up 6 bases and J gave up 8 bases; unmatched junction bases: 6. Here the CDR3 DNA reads TGTGCCAGCAGGCAAGGACAGGTCGAAAAACTGTTTTTT. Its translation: CASRQGQVEKLFF.

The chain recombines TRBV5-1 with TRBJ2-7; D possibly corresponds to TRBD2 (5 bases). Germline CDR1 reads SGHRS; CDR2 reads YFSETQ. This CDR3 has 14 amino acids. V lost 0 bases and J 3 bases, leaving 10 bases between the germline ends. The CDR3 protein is CASSLGSGGYEQYF. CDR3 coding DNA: TGCGCCAGCAGCTTGGGTAGTGGAGGCTACGAGCAGTACTTC.

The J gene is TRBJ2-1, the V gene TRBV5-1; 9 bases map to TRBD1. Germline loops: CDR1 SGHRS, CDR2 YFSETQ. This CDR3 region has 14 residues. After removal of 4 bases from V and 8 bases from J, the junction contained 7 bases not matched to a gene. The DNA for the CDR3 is TGCGCCAGCAGCCCGGGACAGGGTGGGCATGAGCAGTTCTTC. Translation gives CASSPGQGGHEQFF.

The CDR3: CASSDRRDSKAFF. The CDR3 DNA is TGTGCCAGTAGCGATAGACGGGACAGTAAAGCTTTCTTT. This rearrangement joins TRBV19 to TRBJ1-1, with 7 bases identical to TRBD1. The CDR3 is 13 amino acids. With 6 bases clipped from V and 9 bases from J, the junction kept 10 bases outside the gene matches. In germline, CDR1 is LNHDA, CDR2 SQIVND (reference sequence).

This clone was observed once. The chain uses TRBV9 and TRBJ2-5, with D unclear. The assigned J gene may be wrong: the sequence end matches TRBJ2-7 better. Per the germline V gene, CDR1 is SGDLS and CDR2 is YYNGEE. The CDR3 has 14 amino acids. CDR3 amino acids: CASSVWFDSYEQYF. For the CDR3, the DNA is TGTGCCAGCAGCGTATGGTTCGACTCCTACGAGCAGTACTTC.

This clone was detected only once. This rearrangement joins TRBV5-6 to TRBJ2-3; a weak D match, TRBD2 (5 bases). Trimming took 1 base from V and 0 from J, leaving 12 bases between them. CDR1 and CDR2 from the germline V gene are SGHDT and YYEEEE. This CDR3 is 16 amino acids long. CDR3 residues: CASSLRVAKSTDTQYF. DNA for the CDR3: TGTGCCAGCAGCTTGAGGGTAGCGAAAAGCACAGATACGCAGTATTTT.

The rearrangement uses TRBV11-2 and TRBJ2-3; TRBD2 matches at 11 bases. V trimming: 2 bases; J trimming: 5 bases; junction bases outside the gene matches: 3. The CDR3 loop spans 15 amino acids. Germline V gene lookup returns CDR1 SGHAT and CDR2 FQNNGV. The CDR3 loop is CASSLLGLAGDTQYF. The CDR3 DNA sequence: TGTGCCAGCAGCTTACTAGGACTAGCGGGAGATACGCAGTATTTT.

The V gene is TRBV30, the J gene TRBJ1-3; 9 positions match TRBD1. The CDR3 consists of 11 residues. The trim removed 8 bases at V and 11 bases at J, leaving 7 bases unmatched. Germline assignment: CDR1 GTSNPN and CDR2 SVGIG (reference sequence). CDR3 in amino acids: CAGVQGASIYF. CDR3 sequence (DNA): TGTGCCGGAGTACAGGGGGCGTCCATATATTTT.

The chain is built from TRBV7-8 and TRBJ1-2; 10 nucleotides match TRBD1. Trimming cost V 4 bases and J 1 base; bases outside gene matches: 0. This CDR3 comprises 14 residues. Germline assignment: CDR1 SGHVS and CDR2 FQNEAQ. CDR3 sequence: CASSWDRGNYGYTF. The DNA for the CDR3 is TGTGCCAGCAGCTGGGACAGGGGTAACTATGGCTACACCTTC.

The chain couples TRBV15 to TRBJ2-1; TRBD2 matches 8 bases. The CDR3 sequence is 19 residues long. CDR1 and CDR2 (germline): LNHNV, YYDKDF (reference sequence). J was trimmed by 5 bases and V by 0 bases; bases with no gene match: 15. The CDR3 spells CATSRDRVLGAGAHNEQFF. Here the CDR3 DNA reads TGTGCCACCAGCAGAGATCGGGTGCTAGGAGCGGGGGCCCACAATGAGCAGTTCTTC.

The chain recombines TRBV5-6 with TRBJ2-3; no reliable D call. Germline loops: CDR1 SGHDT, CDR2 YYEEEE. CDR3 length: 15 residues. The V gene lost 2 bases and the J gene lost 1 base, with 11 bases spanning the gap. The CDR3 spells CASSFPSSGTDTQYF. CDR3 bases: TGTGCCAGCAGCTTTCCCAGTTCTGGCACAGATACGCAGTATTTT. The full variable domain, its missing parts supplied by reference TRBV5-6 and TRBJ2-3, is DAGVTQSPTHLIKTRGQQVTLRCSPKSGHDTVSWYQQALGQGPQFIFQYYEEEERQRGNFPDRFSGHQFPNYSSELNVNALLLGDSALYLCASSFPSSGTDTQYFGPGTRLTVL.

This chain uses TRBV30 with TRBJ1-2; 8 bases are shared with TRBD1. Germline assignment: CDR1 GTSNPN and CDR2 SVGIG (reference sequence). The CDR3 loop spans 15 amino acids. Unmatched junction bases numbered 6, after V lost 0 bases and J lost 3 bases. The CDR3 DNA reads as TGTGCCTGGAGTGTAAGACAGGGGTTTGACTATGGCTACACCTTC. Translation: CAWSVRQGFDYGYTF.

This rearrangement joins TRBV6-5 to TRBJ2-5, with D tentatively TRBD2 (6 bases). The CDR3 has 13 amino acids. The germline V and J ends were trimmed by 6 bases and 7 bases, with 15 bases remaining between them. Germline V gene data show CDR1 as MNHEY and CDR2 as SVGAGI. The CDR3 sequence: CASRGRGGGTQYF. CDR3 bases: TGTGCCAGCAGAGGGCGGGGCGGCGGGACCCAGTACTTC.

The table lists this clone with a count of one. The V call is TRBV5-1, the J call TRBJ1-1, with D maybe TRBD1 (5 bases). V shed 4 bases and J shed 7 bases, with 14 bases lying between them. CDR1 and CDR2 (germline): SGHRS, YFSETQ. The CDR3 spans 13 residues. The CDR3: CASSPKAGGEAFF. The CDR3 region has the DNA TGCGCCAGCAGCCCCAAGGCCGGGGGTGAAGCTTTCTTT. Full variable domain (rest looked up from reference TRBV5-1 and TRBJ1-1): KAGVTQTPRYLIKTRGQQVTLSCSPISGHRSVSWYQQTPGQGLQFLFEYFSETQRNKGNFPGRFSGRQFSNSRSEMNVSTLELGDSALYLCASSPKAGGEAFFGQGTRLTVV.

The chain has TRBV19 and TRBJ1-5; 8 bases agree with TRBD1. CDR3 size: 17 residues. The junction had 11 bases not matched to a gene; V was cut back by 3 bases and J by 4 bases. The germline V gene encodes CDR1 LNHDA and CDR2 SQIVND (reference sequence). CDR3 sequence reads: CASSIWDRRSTNQPQHF. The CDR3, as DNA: TGTGCCAGTAGTATCTGGGACAGGAGATCAACAAATCAGCCCCAGCATTTT.